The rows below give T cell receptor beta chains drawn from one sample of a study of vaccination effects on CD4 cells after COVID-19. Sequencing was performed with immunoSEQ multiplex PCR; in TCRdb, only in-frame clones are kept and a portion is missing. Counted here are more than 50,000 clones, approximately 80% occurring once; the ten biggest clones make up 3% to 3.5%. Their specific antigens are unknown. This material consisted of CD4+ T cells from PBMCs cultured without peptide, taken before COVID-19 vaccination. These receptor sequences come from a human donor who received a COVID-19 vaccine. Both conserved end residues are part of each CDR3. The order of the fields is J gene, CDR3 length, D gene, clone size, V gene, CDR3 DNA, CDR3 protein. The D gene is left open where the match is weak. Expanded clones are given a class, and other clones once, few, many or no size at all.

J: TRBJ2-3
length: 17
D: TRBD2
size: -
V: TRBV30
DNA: TGTGCCTGGAGTGCCCGGCGGTCTAGCGGGGGAATAGATACGCAGTATTTT
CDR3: CAWSARRSSGGIDTQYF

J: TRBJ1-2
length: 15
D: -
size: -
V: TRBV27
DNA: TGTGCCAGCAGTTCCCTGGACCGGACTAACTATGGCTACACCTTC
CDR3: CASSSLDRTNYGYTF

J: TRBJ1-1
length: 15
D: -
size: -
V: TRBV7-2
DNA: TGTGCCAGCAGCCCACCGGGGGGGCTGCACACTGAAGCTTTCTTT
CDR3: CASSPPGGLHTEAFF

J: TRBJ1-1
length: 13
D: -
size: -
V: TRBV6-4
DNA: TGTGCCAGCAGTGTACACCCGAACACTGAAGCTTTCTTT
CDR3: CASSVHPNTEAFF

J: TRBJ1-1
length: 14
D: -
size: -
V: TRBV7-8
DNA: TGTGCCAGCAGCTCAGGGACCCATAACACTGAAGCTTTCTTT
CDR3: CASSSGTHNTEAFF

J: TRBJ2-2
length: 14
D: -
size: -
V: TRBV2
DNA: TGTGCCAGCAGTGAGGGGGCCCACACCGGGGAGCTGTTTTTT
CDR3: CASSEGAHTGELFF

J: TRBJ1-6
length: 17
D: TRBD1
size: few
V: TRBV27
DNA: TGTGCCAGCACCCCAATATACCGGGACAGGGCTGGTTCACCCCTCCACTTT
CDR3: CASTPIYRDRAGSPLHF

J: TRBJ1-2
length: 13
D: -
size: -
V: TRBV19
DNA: TGTGCCAGTAGTACCGGGTCCCACTATGGCTACACCTTC
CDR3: CASSTGSHYGYTF

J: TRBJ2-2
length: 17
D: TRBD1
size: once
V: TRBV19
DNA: TGTGCCAGTAGTACAGGACAGGGGGCTCTGAACACCGGGGAGCTGTTTTTT
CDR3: CASSTGQGALNTGELFF

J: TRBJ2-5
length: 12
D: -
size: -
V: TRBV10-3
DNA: TGTGCCACCAGAGGTGGGCTGGAGACCCAGTACTTC
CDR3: CATRGGLETQYF

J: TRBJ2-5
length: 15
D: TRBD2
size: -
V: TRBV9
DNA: TGTGCCAGCAGCGTCCGGCTAGCGGGGCTCGAGACCCAGTACTTC
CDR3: CASSVRLAGLETQYF

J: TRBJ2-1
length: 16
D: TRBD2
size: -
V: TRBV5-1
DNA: TGCGCCAGCAGCCCCCCGTTGGGGGGAGGGGCCAATGAGCAGTTCTTC
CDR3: CASSPPLGGGANEQFF

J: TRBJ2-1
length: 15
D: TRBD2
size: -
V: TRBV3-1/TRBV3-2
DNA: TGTGCCAGCAGCCAAGCTGAGCGGGGGAAGGGTGAGCAGTTCTTC
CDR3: CASSQAERGKGEQFF

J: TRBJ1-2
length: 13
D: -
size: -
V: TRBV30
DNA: TGTGCCTGGAGCCCAGGATACAACTATGGCTACACCTTC
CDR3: CAWSPGYNYGYTF

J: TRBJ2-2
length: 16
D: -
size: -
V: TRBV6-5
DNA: TGTGCCAGCAGTTACTCTGGGGTTAGGAACACCGGGGAGCTGTTTTTT
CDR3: CASSYSGVRNTGELFF

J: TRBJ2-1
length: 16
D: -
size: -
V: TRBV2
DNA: TGTGCCAGCACCTGGGGTGGTTATTCCTCCTACAATGAGCAGTTCTTC
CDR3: CASTWGGYSSYNEQFF

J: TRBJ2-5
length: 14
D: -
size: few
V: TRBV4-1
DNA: TGCGCCAGCAGTCTTTACAGGGATGGAGAGACCCAGTACTTC
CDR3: CASSLYRDGETQYF

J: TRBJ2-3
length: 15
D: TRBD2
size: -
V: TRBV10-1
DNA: TGCGCCAGCAGTGATCTAGCGGGGGGGACAGATACGCAGTATTTT
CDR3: CASSDLAGGTDTQYF

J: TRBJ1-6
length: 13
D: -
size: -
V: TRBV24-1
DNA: TGTGCCACCAGTGATTCAGACTATTCACCCCTCCACTTT
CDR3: CATSDSDYSPLHF

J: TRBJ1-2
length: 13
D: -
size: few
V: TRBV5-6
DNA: TGTGCCAGCAGCTTGGCTGTCAAGGGTGTGGGCACCTTC
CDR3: CASSLAVKGVGTF

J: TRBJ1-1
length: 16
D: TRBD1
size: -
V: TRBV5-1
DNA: TGCGCCAGCAGCTTTTCTCAAACAGGGGCCAACACTGAAGCTTTCTTT
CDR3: CASSFSQTGANTEAFF

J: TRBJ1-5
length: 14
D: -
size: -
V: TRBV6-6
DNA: TGTGCCAGCAGTTACCGTCGGGGGGCAGAGCCCCAGCATTTT
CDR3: CASSYRRGAEPQHF

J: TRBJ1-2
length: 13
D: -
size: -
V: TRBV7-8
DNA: TGTGCCAGCAGCTACGAGGAGGCCTATGGCTACACCTTC
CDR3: CASSYEEAYGYTF

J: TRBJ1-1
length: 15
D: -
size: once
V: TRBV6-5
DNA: TGTGCCAGCACCCCCGCAGGGGCAGGGAACACTGAAGCTTTCTTT
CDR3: CASTPAGAGNTEAFF

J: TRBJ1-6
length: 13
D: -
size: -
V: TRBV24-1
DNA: TGTGCCACCAGGCAGGGTGAGGGTTCACCCCTCCACTTT
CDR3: CATRQGEGSPLHF

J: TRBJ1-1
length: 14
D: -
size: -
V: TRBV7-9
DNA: TGTGCCAGCAGCTTAGCGGGCGGGGGAACTGAAGCTTTCTTT
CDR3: CASSLAGGGTEAFF

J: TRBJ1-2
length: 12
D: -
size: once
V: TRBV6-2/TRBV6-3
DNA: TGTGCCAGCAGTTACTCCGGCTATGGCTACACCTTC
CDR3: CASSYSGYGYTF

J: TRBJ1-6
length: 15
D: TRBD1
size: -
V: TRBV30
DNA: TGTGCCTGGAGTGGTCGGGGACAGGTTAATTCACCCCTCCACTTT
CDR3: CAWSGRGQVNSPLHF

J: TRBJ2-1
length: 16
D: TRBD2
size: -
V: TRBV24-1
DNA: TGTGCCACCAGTGACCATAAGCGGGGGGGGTACAATGAGCAGTTCTTC
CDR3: CATSDHKRGGYNEQFF

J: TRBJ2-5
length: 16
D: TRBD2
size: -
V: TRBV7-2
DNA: TGTGCCAGCAGCCCGGGACTAGCGGGGGGGCAAGAGACCCAGTACTTC
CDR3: CASSPGLAGGQETQYF

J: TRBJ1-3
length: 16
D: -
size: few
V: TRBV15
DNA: TGTGCCACCAGCAACCGACCGACGAGCTCTGGAAACACCATATATTTT
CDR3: CATSNRPTSSGNTIYF

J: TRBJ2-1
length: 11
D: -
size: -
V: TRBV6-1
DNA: TGTGCCAGCAGTGAACGCCGGGAGCAGTTCTTC
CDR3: CASSERREQFF

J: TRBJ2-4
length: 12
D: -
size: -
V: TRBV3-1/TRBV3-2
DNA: TGTGCCAGCAGCCGGAGCGGAAACATTCAGTACTTC
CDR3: CASSRSGNIQYF

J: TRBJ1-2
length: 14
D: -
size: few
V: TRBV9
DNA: TGTGCCAGCAGCCCCCTAGGCGGGGCCTATGGCTACACCTTC
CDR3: CASSPLGGAYGYTF

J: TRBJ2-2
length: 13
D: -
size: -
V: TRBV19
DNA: TGTGCCAGTAGTATCTTTAACACCGGGGAGCTGTTTTTT
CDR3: CASSIFNTGELFF

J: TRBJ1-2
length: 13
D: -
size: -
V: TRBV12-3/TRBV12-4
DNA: TGTGCCAGCAGTTTTGAGGGAGGCTATGGCTACACCTTC
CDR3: CASSFEGGYGYTF

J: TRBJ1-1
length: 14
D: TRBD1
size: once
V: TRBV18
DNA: TGTGCCAGCTCACCGTCACAGGGGGACACTGAAGCTTTCTTT
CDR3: CASSPSQGDTEAFF

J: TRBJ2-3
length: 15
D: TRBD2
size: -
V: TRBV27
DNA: TGTGCCAGCAGTAGGACTAGCGAATATGGAGATACGCAGTATTTT
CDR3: CASSRTSEYGDTQYF

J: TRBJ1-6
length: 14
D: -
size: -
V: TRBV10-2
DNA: TGCGCCAGCAGTGCTACAGCCGATAATTCACCCCTCCACTTT
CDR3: CASSATADNSPLHF

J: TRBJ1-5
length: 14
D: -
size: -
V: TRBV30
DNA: TGTGCCTGGAGTGTCTCAGGGATCAATCAGCCCCAGCATTTT
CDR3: CAWSVSGINQPQHF

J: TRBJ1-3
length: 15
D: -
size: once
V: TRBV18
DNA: TGTGCCAGCTCACCAGCAGCCGACTCTGGAAACACCATATATTTT
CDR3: CASSPAADSGNTIYF

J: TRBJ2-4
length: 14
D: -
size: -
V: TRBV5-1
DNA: TGCGCCAGCAGCTTGTCTGGGTTCCAAAACATTCAGTACTTC
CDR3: CASSLSGFQNIQYF

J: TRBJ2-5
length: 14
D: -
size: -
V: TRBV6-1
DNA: TGTGCCAGCAGTGAAGACAGAGCGTCAGAGACCCAGTACTTC
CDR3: CASSEDRASETQYF

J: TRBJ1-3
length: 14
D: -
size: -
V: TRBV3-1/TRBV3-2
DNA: TGTGCCAGCAGCCCGTCCGGTATATCTGAGACCATATATTTT
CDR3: CASSPSGISETIYF

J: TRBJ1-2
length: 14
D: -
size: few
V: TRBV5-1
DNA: TGCGCCAGCAGCTTGGCCCAGATGAACTATGGCTACACCTTC
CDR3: CASSLAQMNYGYTF

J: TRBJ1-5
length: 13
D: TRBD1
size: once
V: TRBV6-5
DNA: TGTGCCAGCAGGACAGGGTACAATCAGCCCCAGCATTTT
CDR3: CASRTGYNQPQHF